This T cell receptor (beta chain) was found in a study of shared clonotypes between healthy human individuals. Overall study context: Three plates were used per donor for CD4 naive, three for CD4 memory, two for CD8 naive and one for CD8 memory.

In the original workflow: Junction-only immunoSEQ sequences carried no quality scores, so filtering differed. The data were produced by immunoSEQ multiplex PCR, yet TCRdb's version contains in-frame clones alone and is incomplete. V and J calls and clone size come straight from that table; D and trimming were deduced from the DNA. Among about 980,000 clones listed, approximately 80% were seen once. Study conclusions and caveats: It was only blood that was sampled, and tissue repertoires likely differ. Clonotype sharing levels among donors were expected to vary with sequencing depth.

V shed 4 bases and J 9 bases; nucleotides not matched to a gene: 9. The CDR3 consists of 16 residues. Germline V lookup: CDR1 SGHRS, CDR2 YFSETQ. This clone turned up a few times. Its target is not known. The receptor was derived from a man between 18 and 35 years old in good health. The sequencing input was memory CD4+ T cells sorted from blood. Subset described: CD45RA-negative fraction. This rearrangement joins TRBV5-1 to TRBJ2-1, with 14 bases matching TRBD2. Here the CDR3 reads CASSVRTSGRLGEQFF. For the CDR3, the DNA is TGCGCCAGCAGCGTCCGGACTAGCGGGAGGCTCGGTGAGCAGTTCTTC.